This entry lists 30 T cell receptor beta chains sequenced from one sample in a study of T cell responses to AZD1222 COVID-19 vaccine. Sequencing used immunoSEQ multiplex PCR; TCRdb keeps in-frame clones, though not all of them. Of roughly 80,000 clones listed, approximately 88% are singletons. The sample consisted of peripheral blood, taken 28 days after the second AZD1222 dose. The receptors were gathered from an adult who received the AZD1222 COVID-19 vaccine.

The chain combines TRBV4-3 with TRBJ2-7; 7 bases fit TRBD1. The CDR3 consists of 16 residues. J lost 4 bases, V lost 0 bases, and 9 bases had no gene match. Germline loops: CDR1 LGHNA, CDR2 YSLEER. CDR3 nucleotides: TGCGCCAGCAGCCAAGACCACAGGGGTGTTCCGTACGAGCAGTACTTC. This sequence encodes CASSQDHRGVPYEQYF.

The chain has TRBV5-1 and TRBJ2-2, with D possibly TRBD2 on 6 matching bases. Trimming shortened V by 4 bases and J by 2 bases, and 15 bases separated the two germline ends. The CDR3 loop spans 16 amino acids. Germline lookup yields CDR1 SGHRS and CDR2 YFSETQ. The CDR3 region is CASSLRGRDNTGELFF. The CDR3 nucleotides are TGCGCCAGCAGCCTTCGCGGGCGGGACAACACCGGGGAGCTGTTTTTT.

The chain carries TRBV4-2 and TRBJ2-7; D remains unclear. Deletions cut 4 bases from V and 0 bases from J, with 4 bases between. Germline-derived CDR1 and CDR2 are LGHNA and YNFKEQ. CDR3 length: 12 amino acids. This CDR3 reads CASSLSSYEQYF. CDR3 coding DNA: TGTGCCAGCAGCCTTAGCTCCTACGAGCAGTACTTC.

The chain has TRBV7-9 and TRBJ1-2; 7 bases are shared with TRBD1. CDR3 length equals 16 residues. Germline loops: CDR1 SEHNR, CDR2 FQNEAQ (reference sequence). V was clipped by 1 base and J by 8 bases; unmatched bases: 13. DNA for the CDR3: TGTGCCAGCAGCTTAGGGCCCTACTCGACAGGGTACGGCTACACCTTC. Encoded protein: CASSLGPYSTGYGYTF.

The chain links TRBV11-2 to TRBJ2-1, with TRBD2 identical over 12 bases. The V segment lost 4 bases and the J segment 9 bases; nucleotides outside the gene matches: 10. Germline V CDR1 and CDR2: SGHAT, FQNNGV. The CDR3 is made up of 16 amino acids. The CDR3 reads CASSSPGLAGGLEQFF. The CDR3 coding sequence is TGTGCCAGCAGCTCCCCCGGGCTAGCGGGGGGGCTTGAGCAGTTCTTC.

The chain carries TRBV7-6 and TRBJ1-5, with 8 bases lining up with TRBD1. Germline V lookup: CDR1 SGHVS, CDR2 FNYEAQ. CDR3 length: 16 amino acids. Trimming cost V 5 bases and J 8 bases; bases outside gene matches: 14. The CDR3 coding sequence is TGTGCCAGCAGCCGGTCTCAGGGGGCGGGATCGGAGCCCCAGCATTTT. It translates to CASSRSQGAGSEPQHF.

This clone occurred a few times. The CDR3 protein is CASSQGTSGDYNEQFF. Here the CDR3 DNA reads TGTGCCAGCAGTCAGGGGACTAGCGGGGATTACAATGAGCAGTTCTTC. This chain connects TRBV5-4 to TRBJ2-1, with 13 nucleotides matching TRBD2. CDR3 size: 16 residues. Trimming cost V 5 bases and J 4 bases; bases outside gene matches: 6. CDR1 is SGHNT, CDR2 YYREEE, per germline (reference sequence).

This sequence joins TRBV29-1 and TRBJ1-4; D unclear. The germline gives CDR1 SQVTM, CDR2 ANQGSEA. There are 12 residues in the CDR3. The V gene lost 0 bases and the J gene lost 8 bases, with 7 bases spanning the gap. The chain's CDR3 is CSVEETGEKLFF. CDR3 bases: TGCAGCGTTGAAGAGACCGGAGAAAAACTGTTTTTT.

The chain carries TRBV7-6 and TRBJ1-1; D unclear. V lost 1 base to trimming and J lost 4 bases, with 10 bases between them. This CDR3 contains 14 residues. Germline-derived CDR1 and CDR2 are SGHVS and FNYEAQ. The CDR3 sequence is CASSLEDRSTEAFF. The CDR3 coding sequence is TGTGCCAGCAGCTTAGAGGACCGAAGCACTGAAGCTTTCTTT.

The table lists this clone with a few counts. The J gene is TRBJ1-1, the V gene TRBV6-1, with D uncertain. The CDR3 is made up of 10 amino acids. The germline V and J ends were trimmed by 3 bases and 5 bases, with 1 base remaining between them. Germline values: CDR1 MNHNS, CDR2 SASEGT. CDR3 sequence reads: CASSDTEAFF. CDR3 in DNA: TGTGCCAGCAGTGATACTGAAGCTTTCTTT.

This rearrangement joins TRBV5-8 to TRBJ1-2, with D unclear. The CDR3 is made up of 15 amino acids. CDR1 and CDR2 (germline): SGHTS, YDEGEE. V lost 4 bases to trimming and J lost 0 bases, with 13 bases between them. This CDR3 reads CASSPAGPSNYGYTF. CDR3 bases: TGTGCCAGCAGCCCCGCCGGGCCTTCTAACTATGGCTACACCTTC.

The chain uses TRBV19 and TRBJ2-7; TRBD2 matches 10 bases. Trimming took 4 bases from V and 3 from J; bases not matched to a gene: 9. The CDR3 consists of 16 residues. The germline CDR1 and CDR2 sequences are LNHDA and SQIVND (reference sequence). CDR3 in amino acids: CASSRAQAGGVYEQYF. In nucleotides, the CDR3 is TGTGCCAGTAGTAGGGCCCAAGCGGGGGGGGTCTACGAGCAGTACTTC.

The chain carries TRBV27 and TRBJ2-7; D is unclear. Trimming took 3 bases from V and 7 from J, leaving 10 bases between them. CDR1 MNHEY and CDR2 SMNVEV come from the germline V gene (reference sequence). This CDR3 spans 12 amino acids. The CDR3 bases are TGTGCCAGCAGTTTCCTTGGGGATGAGCAGTACTTC. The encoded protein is CASSFLGDEQYF.

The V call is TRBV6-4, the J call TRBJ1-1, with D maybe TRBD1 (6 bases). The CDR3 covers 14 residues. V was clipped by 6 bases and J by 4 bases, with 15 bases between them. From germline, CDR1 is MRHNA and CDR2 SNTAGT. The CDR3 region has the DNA TGTGCCAGCAGGGGGGCGGGATCCAGCACTGAAGCTTTCTTT. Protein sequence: CASRGAGSSTEAFF.

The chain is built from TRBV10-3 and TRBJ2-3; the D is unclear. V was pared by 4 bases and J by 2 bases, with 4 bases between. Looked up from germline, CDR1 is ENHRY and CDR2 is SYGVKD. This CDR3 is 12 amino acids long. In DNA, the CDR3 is TGTGCCATCAGTGGGTCCACAGATACGCAGTATTTT. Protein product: CAISGSTDTQYF.

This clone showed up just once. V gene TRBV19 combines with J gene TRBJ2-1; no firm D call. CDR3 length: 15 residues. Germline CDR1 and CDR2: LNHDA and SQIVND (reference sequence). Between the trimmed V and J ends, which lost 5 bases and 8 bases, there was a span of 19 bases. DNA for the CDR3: TGTGCCAGTAGTGTGCTTACGACCGCGCGCGATGAGCAGTTCTTC. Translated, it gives CASSVLTTARDEQFF.

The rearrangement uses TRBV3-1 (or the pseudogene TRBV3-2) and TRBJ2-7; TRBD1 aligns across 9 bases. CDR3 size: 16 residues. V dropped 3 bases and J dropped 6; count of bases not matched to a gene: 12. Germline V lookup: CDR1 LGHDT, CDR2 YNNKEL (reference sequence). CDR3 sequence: CASSQDPGQGLREQYF. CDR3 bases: TGTGCCAGCAGCCAGGATCCGGGACAGGGATTACGCGAGCAGTACTTC.

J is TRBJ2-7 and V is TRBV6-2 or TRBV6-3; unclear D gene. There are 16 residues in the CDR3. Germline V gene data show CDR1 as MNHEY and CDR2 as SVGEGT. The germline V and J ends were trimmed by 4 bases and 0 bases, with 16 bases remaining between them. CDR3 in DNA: TGTGCCAGCAGTTGGCACCCTAGGGCGAACTCCTACGAGCAGTACTTC. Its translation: CASSWHPRANSYEQYF.

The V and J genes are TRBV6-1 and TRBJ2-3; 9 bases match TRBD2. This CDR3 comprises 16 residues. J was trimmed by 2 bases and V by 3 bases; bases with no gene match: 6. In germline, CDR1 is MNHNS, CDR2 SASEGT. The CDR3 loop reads CASSDDLAGTTDTQYF. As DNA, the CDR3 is TGTGCCAGCAGTGACGACCTAGCGGGGACCACAGATACGCAGTATTTT.

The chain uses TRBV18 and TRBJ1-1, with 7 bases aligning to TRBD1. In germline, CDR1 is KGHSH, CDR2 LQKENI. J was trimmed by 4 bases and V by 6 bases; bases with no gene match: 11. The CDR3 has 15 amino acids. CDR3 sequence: CASSEGQGGSTEAFF. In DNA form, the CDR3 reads TGTGCCAGCTCTGAGGGTCAGGGGGGGAGCACTGAAGCTTTCTTT.

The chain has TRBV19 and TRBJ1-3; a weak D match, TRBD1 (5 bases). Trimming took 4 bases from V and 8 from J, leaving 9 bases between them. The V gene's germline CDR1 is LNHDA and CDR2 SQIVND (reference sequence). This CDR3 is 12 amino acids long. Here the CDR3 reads CASSTGRHTIYF. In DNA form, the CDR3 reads TGTGCCAGTAGTACGGGACGGCACACCATATATTTT.

The CDR3 spells CASRGQGFSNQPQHF. The DNA for the CDR3 is TGTGCCAGCAGGGGACAGGGGTTTAGCAATCAGCCCCAGCATTTT. The chain employs TRBV28 and TRBJ1-5, with 10 bases identical to TRBD1. Trimming removed 6 bases from V and 0 bases from J; junction bases left unmatched: 2. Germline CDR1 reads MDHEN; CDR2 reads SYDVKM. The CDR3 is made up of 15 amino acids.

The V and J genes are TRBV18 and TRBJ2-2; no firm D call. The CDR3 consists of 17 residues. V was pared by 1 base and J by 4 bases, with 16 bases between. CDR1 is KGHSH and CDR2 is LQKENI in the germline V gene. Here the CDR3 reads CASSPRRGDGPTGELFF. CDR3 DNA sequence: TGTGCCAGCTCACCACGGAGAGGAGACGGACCCACCGGGGAGCTGTTTTTT. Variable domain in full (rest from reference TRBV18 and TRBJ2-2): NAGVMQNPRHLVRRRGQEARLRCSPMKGHSHVYWYRQLPEEGLKFMVYLQKENIIDESGMPKERFSAEFPKEGPSILRIQQVVRGDSAAYFCASSPRRGDGPTGELFFGEGSRLTVL.

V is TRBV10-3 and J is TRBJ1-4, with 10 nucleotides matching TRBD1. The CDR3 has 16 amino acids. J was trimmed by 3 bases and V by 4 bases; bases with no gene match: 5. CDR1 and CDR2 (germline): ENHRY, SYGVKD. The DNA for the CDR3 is TGTGCCATCAGTGGAGACAGGGGGCAGGCTAATGAAAAACTGTTTTTT. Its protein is CAISGDRGQANEKLFF.

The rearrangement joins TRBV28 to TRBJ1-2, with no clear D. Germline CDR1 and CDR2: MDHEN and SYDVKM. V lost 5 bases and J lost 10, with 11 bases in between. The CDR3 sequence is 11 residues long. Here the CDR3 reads CASSDRENYTF. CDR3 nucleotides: TGTGCCAGCAGTGACCGGGAGAACTACACCTTC.

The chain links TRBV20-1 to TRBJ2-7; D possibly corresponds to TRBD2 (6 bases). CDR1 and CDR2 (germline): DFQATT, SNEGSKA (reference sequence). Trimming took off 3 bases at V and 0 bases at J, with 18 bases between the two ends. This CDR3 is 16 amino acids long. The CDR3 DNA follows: TGCAGTGCTAGTGGGATCGGGGGTTCCGCCTCCTACGAGCAGTACTTC. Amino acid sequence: CSASGIGGSASYEQYF.

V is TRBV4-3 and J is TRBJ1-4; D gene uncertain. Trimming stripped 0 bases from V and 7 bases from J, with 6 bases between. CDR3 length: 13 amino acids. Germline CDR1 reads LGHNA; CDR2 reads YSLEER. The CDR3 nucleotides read TGCGCCAGCAGCCAAGAAGTTCGTGAAAAACTGTTTTTT. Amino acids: CASSQEVREKLFF.

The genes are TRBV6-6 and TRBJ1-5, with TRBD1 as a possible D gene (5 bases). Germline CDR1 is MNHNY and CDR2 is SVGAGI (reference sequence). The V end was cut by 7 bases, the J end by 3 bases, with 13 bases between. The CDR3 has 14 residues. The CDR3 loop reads CASNQGSVNQPQHF. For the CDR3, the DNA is TGTGCCAGCAATCAGGGTAGTGTCAATCAGCCCCAGCATTTT.

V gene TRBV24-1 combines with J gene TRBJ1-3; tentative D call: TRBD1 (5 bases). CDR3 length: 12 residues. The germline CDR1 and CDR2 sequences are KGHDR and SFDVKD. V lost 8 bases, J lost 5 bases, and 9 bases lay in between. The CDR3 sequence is CATNMDRNTIYF. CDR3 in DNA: TGTGCCACCAATATGGACAGAAACACCATATATTTT.

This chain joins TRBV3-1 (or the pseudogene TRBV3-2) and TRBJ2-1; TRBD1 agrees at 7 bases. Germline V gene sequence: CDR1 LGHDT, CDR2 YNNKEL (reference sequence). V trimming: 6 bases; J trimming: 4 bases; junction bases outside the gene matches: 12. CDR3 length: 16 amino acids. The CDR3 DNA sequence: TGTGCCAGCAGATTCACCTCAGGGGGTACGTACAATGAGCAGTTCTTC. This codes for CASRFTSGGTYNEQFF.